This TCR beta chain was sequenced in a study of blood T cell repertoires in COVID-19. Study overall: COVID-19 samples collected from the United States, Italy and Spain covered acute and convalescent phases. T cells, B-cell-depleted T cells, or PBMCs provided the cDNA or gDNA that served as material.

How the authors handled the data: Cell counts per sample came from amplifying reference gene primers. Method: immunoSEQ multiplex PCR; TCRdb's copy keeps in-frame clones and lacks some. V, J and clone size are those of that table, while D and trimming were read from the DNA. Altogether around 100,000 clones are present, 91% being singletons, with the ten largest covering about 2.2%. For this clone: A junction boundary mismatches the germline segment, possibly from a read error.

Germline V gene lookup returns CDR1 MNHEY and CDR2 SVGAGI. CDR3 size: 14 residues. The specimen sequenced was peripheral blood. This rearrangement joins TRBV6-5 to TRBJ2-5; D possibly corresponds to TRBD2 (6 bases). The receptor's source is a man in his fifties with active COVID-19. The CDR3, as DNA: TGTGCCAGCCGATATGGGATGGGGGGAGAGGCCCAGTACTTC. Amino acid sequence: CASRYGMGGEAQYF.